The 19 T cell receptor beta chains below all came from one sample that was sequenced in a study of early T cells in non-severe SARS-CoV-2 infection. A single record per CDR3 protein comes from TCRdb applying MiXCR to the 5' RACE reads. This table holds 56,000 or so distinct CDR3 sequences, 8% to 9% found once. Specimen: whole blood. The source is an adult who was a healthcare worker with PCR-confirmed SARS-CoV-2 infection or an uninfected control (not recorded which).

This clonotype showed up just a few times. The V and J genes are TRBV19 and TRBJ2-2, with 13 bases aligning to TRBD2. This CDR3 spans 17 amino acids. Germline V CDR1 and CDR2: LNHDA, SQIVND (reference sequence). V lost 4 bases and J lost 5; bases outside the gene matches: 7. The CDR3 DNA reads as TGTGCCAGTAGTACCTTCGGACTAGCGGGAGTGACCGGGGAGCTGTTTTTT. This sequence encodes CASSTFGLAGVTGELFF.

The CDR3 DNA follows: TGTGCCAGCAGTGAAGGGGCCCTCACCGGGGAGCTGTTTTTT. This translates into CASSEGALTGELFF. The V and J genes are TRBV6-1 and TRBJ2-2; D is unresolved. Deletions cut 1 base from V and 4 bases from J, with 7 bases between. This CDR3 contains 14 residues. CDR1 and CDR2 from the germline V gene are MNHNS and SASEGT.

The CDR3 is CSARDTGTRAGNEQFF. DNA of the CDR3: TGCAGTGCTAGGGACACCGGGACTAGGGCCGGAAATGAGCAGTTCTTC. This sequence joins TRBV20-1 and TRBJ2-1; TRBD2 agrees at 8 bases. Germline V CDR1 and CDR2: DFQATT, SNEGSKA (reference sequence). Trimming took 3 bases from V and 7 from J; bases not matched to a gene: 14. CDR3 length: 16 amino acids.

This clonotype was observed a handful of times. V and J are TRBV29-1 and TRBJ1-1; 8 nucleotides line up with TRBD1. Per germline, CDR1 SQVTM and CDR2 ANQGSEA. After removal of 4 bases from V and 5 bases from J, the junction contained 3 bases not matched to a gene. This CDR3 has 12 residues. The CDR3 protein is CSVGNRGTEAFF. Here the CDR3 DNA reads TGCAGCGTTGGGAACAGGGGGACTGAAGCTTTCTTT.

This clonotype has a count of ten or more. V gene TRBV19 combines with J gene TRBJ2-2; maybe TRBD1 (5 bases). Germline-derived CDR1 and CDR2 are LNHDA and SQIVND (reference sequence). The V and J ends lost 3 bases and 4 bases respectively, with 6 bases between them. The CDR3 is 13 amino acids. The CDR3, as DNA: TGTGCCAGTAGTATTAGGGGCACCGGGGAGCTGTTTTTT. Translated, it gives CASSIRGTGELFF.

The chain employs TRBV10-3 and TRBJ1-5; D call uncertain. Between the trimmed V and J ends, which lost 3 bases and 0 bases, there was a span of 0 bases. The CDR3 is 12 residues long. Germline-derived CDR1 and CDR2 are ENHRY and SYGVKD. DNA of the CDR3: TGTGCCATCAGTGATAGCAATCAGCCCCAGCATTTT. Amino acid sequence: CAISDSNQPQHF.

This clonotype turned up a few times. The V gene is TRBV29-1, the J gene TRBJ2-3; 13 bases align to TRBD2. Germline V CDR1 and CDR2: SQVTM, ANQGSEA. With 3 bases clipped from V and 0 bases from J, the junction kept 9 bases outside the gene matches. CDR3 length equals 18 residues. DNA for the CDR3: TGCAGCGTTGACCCGGGACTAGCGGGATATGCTAGCACAGATACGCAGTATTTT. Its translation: CSVDPGLAGYASTDTQYF.

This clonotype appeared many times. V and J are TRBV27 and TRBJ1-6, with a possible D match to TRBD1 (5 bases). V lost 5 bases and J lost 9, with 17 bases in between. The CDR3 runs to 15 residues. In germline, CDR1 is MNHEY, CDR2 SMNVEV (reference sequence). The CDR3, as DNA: TGTGCCAGCAGTCCCCCTCCCCCCGGGGCTTCACCCCTCCACTTT. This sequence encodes CASSPPPPGASPLHF.

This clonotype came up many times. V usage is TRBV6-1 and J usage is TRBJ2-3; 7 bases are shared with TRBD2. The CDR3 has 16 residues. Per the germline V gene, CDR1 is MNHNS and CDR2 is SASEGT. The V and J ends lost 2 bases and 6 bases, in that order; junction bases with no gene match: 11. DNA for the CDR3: TGTGCCAGCAGTGAATCCGAGGGACTACGAGGGGATACGCAGTATTTT. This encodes CASSESEGLRGDTQYF.

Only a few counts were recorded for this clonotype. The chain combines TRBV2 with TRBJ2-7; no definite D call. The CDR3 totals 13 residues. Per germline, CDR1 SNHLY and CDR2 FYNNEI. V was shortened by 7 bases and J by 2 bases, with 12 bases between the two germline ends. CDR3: CASTLPLTYEQYF. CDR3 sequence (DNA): TGTGCCAGCACATTACCCCTCACCTACGAGCAGTACTTC.

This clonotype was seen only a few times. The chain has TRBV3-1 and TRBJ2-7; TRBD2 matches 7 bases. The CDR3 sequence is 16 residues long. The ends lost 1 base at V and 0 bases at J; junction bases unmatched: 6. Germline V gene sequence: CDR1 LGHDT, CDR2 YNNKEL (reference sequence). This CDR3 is CASSQVAGDNSYEQYF. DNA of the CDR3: TGTGCCAGCAGCCAAGTTGCGGGGGATAACTCCTACGAGCAGTACTTC.

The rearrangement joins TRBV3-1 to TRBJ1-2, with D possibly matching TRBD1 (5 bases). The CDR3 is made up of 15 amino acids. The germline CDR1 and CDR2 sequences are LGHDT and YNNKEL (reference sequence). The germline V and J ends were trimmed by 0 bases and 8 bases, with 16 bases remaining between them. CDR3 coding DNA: TGTGCCAGCAGCCAAGATTTTCGCGGCAGGGACGGCTACACCTTC. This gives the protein CASSQDFRGRDGYTF.

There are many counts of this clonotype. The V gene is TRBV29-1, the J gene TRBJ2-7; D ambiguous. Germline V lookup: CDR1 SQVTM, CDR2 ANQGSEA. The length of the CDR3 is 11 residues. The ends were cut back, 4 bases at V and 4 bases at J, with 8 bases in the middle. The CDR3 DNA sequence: TGCAGCGTTGGGGCCCTATACGAGCAGTACTTC. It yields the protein CSVGALYEQYF.

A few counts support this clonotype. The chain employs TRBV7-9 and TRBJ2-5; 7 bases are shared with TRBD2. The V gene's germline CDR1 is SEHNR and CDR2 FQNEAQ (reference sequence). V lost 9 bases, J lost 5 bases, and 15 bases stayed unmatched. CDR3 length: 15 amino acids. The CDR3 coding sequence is TGTGCCAGTCCTCCCAGGGAGGGTGCCGTGGAGACCCAGTACTTC. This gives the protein CASPPREGAVETQYF.

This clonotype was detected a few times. The CDR3 reads CASTRTGTDTQYF. CDR3 nucleotides: TGTGCCAGTACTCGGACAGGGACAGATACGCAGTATTTT. The J gene is TRBJ2-3, the V gene TRBV19; TRBD1 agrees at 8 bases. The V and J ends lost 7 bases and 3 bases, in that order; junction bases with no gene match: 3. CDR3 length: 13 residues. From germline, CDR1 is LNHDA and CDR2 SQIVND (reference sequence).

The CDR3 loop reads CASSQGTANTGELFF. CDR3 DNA sequence: TGTGCCAGCAGCCAGGGGACGGCGAACACCGGGGAGCTGTTTTTT. The chain has TRBV4-2 and TRBJ2-2; D may match TRBD1 or TRBD2 (5 bases each). CDR1 and CDR2 (germline): LGHNA, YNFKEQ. There are 15 residues in the CDR3. Trimming shortened V by 3 bases and J by 0 bases, and 8 bases separated the two germline ends.

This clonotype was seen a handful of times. The CDR3 DNA sequence: TGTGCCAGCAGGCCTAGCAGGAGTAGCACAGATACGCAGTATTTT. Encoded protein: CASRPSRSSTDTQYF. The gene calls are TRBV14 and TRBJ2-3; tentatively, D is TRBD2 (5 bases). From germline, CDR1 is SGHDN and CDR2 FVKESK. The length of the CDR3 is 15 residues. V was clipped by 6 bases and J by 0 bases, with 13 bases between them.

CDR3 DNA: TGTGCCAGCAGTATCGGACAGGGGCTCTACAATGAGCAGTTCTTC. Amino acids: CASSIGQGLYNEQFF. The chain links TRBV5-4 to TRBJ2-1; 9 bases line up with TRBD1. Looked up from germline, CDR1 is SGHNT and CDR2 is YYREEE (reference sequence). V lost 5 bases, J lost 3 bases, and 6 bases stayed unmatched. The CDR3 totals 15 residues.

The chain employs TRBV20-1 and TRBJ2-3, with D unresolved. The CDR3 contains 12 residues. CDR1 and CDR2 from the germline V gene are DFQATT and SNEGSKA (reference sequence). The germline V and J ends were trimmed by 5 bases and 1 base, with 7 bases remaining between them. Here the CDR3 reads CSAGPGTDTQYF. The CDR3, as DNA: TGCAGTGCTGGACCTGGCACAGATACGCAGTATTTT.